What follows are 17 T cell receptor beta chains derived from one specimen sequenced in a study of CD8 T cells in ankylosing spondylitis (dated by TCRdb to about 2017). Library preparation was by 5' RACE. The run used an Illumina MiSeq. The public reads were reanalyzed by TCRdb: fastp trimming at Q25, MiXCR alignment, in-frame beta chains only. Rows with one shared CDR3 protein collapse into an entry with the most common genes and DNA. The sample data list some 30,000 distinct CDR3 sequences, and approximately 15% of these were observed just once. Together, the top ten hold around 40% of the sample. Sequenced: blood. Receptors were obtained from a male donor with ankylosing spondylitis or in good health (not recorded which).

The rearrangement links TRBV7-2 to TRBJ2-3; no firm D call. The CDR3 has 16 residues. CDR1 is SGHTA and CDR2 is FQGNSA in the germline V gene. The germline V and J ends were trimmed by 4 bases and 2 bases, with 16 bases remaining between them. The chain's CDR3 is CASSSVGSLVTDTQYF. DNA for the CDR3: TGTGCCAGCAGCTCTGTGGGCTCCCTCGTCACAGATACGCAGTATTTT.

This clonotype was observed a handful of times. The chain couples TRBV29-1 to TRBJ2-3; D remains unclear. Germline values: CDR1 SQVTM, CDR2 ANQGSEA. Trimming took 3 bases from V and 0 from J, leaving 7 bases between them. This CDR3 has 13 amino acids. CDR3 sequence: CSVDRPSTDTQYF. CDR3 sequence (DNA): TGCAGCGTTGACAGGCCTAGCACAGATACGCAGTATTTT.

The chain carries TRBV7-8 and TRBJ2-7; either TRBD1 or TRBD2 may supply D (5 bases each). Trimming pared 5 bases from V and 0 bases from J, leaving 17 bases between. Germline CDR1 is SGHVS and CDR2 is FQNEAQ. CDR3 length: 16 amino acids. The CDR3 sequence: CASSPGDGRSSYEQYV. The CDR3 coding sequence is TGTGCCAGCAGCCCCGGGGACGGTAGAAGCTCCTACGAGCAGTACGTC.

The chain carries TRBV29-1 and TRBJ2-2, with TRBD1 identical over 8 bases. The CDR3 runs 15 residues. V was pared by 4 bases and J by 0 bases, with 4 bases of the junction left unmatched. Germline V gene data show CDR1 as SQVTM and CDR2 as ANQGSEA. CDR3 DNA: TGCAGCGTTGGGCAGGGGGCCCCGAACACCGGGGAGCTGTTTTTT. Translated, it gives CSVGQGAPNTGELFF.

The gene calls are TRBV27 and TRBJ2-1; TRBD2 matches at 7 bases. Germline CDR1 MNHEY, CDR2 SMNVEV (reference sequence). This CDR3 has 14 residues. V trimming: 6 bases; J trimming: 1 base; junction bases outside the gene matches: 3. The CDR3 DNA follows: TGTGCCAGCAGCTGGCGGGGGTCCTACAATGAGCAGTTCTTC. Protein: CASSWRGSYNEQFF.

This rearrangement joins TRBV6-6 to TRBJ2-4; TRBD1 or TRBD2 may be the D gene (5 bases each). Deletions cut 7 bases from V and 3 bases from J, with 19 bases between. Germline CDR1 reads MNHNY; CDR2 reads SVGAGI (reference sequence). The CDR3 loop spans 16 amino acids. The CDR3 reads CASTTPGRPGKNIQYF. The CDR3 coding sequence is TGTGCCAGCACAACCCCGGGACGACCAGGCAAAAACATTCAGTACTTC.

This clonotype was picked up a small number of times. V usage is TRBV11-2 and J usage is TRBJ1-4; D not certain. This CDR3 contains 16 residues. The V end was cut by 0 bases, the J end by 0 bases, with 8 bases between. CDR1 is SGHAT and CDR2 is FQNNGV in the germline V gene. CDR3 protein: CASSLDRESTNEKLFF. The CDR3 nucleotides read TGTGCCAGCAGCTTAGATAGGGAATCAACTAATGAAAAACTGTTTTTT.

This clonotype was picked up a small number of times. The chain carries TRBV28 and TRBJ2-7, with D perhaps TRBD1 (6 bases). Trimming took off 6 bases at V and 0 bases at J, with 15 bases between the two ends. The germline gives CDR1 MDHEN, CDR2 SYDVKM. This CDR3 spans 15 amino acids. CDR3 sequence: CASRGRQESSYEQYF. DNA of the CDR3: TGTGCCAGCAGGGGAAGACAGGAGAGCTCCTACGAGCAGTACTTC.

Ten or more counts support this clonotype. The chain recombines TRBV29-1 with TRBJ2-7; TRBD2 matches at 7 bases. V lost 2 bases and J lost 3; bases outside the gene matches: 4. Germline values: CDR1 SQVTM, CDR2 ANQGSEA. The CDR3 is made up of 13 amino acids. In DNA form, the CDR3 reads TGCAGCGTTGAACCCACGGGAGGCTACGAGCAGTACTTC. Protein: CSVEPTGGYEQYF.

This clonotype has a handful of counts. This chain joins TRBV5-1 and TRBJ2-7; either TRBD1 or TRBD2 may supply D (6 bases each). Germline values: CDR1 SGHRS, CDR2 YFSETQ. This CDR3 comprises 14 residues. Deletions cut 0 bases from V and 4 bases from J, with 11 bases between. CDR3 DNA sequence: TGCGCCAGCAGCTTGGGTAGGGGGGAATACGAGCAGTACGTC. This codes for CASSLGRGEYEQYV.

The V gene is TRBV7-3, the J gene TRBJ2-2; D unresolved. The germline CDR1 and CDR2 sequences are SGHTA and FQGTGA. Trimming took off 5 bases at V and 5 bases at J, with 9 bases between the two ends. The CDR3 totals 13 residues. Here the CDR3 reads CASSHDPTGELFF. CDR3 nucleotide sequence: TGTGCCAGCAGCCACGACCCGACCGGGGAGCTGTTTTTT. The complete variable domain, with remaining parts taken from reference TRBV7-3 and TRBJ2-2, reads GAGVSQTPSNKVTEKGKYVELRCDPISGHTALYWYRQSLGQGPEFLIYFQGTGAADDSGLPNDRFFAVRPEGSVSTLKIQRTERGDSAVYLCASSHDPTGELFFGEGSRLTVL.

This clonotype was picked up many times. The V gene is TRBV7-2, the J gene TRBJ2-3; D gene uncertain. This CDR3 has 14 amino acids. Germline-derived CDR1 and CDR2 are SGHTA and FQGNSA. The V end lost 0 bases, the J end lost 6 bases, and 10 bases lay between the germline ends. The CDR3 loop reads CASSLAGSPDTQYF. The CDR3 DNA sequence: TGTGCCAGCAGCTTAGCCGGCTCACCGGATACGCAGTATTTT. Drawing the rest from reference TRBV7-2 and TRBJ2-3, the complete variable domain is GAGVSQSPSNKVTEKGKDVELRCDPISGHTALYWYRQSLGQGLEFLIYFQGNSAPDKSGLPSDRFSAERTGGSVSTLTIQRTQQEDSAVYLCASSLAGSPDTQYFGPGTRLTVL.

This clonotype showed up just a few times. The chain is built from TRBV28 and TRBJ1-5; 8 bases are shared with TRBD1. This CDR3 region has 15 residues. V shed 4 bases, J shed 3 bases, and the junction held 5 bases outside the gene matches. Per germline, CDR1 MDHEN and CDR2 SYDVKM. The CDR3 reads CASSSPRGPNQPQHF. CDR3 bases: TGTGCCAGCAGTTCCCCCAGGGGGCCCAATCAGCCCCAGCATTTT.

This chain uses TRBV28 with TRBJ2-2; tentatively, D is TRBD1 or TRBD2 (5 bases each). V shed 6 bases and J shed 7 bases, with 18 bases lying between them. Germline V CDR1 and CDR2: MDHEN, SYDVKM. This CDR3 comprises 15 residues. The CDR3 loop is CASSPSRAWGGELFF. In DNA, the CDR3 is TGTGCCAGCAGCCCTAGCAGGGCCTGGGGCGGGGAGCTGTTTTTT.

The table lists this clonotype with a few counts. The V call is TRBV12-3 or TRBV12-4, the J call TRBJ1-4; 7 bases agree with TRBD1. This CDR3 has 15 amino acids. Trimming at V came to 5 bases and at J to 4 bases, leaving 7 bases not matched to a gene. CDR3: CASSLGDRVNEKLFF. In DNA, the CDR3 is TGTGCCAGCAGTCTAGGAGACAGGGTTAATGAAAAACTGTTTTTT.

This clonotype was counted a few times. This sequence joins TRBV7-2 and TRBJ1-1, with D possibly being TRBD1 (5 bases). CDR1 is SGHTA and CDR2 is FQGNSA in the germline V gene. V was pared by 2 bases and J by 10 bases, with 11 bases between. CDR3 length equals 12 residues. CDR3 coding DNA: TGTGCCAGCAGCTTATTCAGGGTGGGAGCTTTCTTT. This gives the protein CASSLFRVGAFF. The full variable domain, with the rest looked up from reference TRBV7-2 and TRBJ1-1, is GAGVSQSPSNKVTEKGKDVELRCDPISGHTALYWYRQSLGQGLEFLIYFQGNSAPDKSGLPSDRFSAERTGGSVSTLTIQRTQQEDSAVYLCASSLFRVGAFFGQGTRLTVV.

The chain is built from TRBV5-1 and TRBJ2-2; no clear D gene. The V gene lost 0 bases and the J gene lost 6 bases, with 6 bases spanning the gap. The length of the CDR3 is 13 residues. Germline V gene lookup returns CDR1 SGHRS and CDR2 YFSETQ. CDR3 amino acids: CASSLAPAGELFF. CDR3 nucleotides: TGCGCCAGCAGCTTGGCCCCCGCCGGGGAGCTGTTTTTT.